One and the same sample provided the 5 T cell receptor beta chains below, sequenced in a study of blood T cell repertoires in COVID-19. Measured with immunoSEQ multiplex PCR; TCRdb has only the in-frame clones, and not every one. The table has 140,000 or so clones, around 87% seen once. The specimen sequenced was PBMCs or T cells enriched from blood (not recorded which). These receptors were taken from a man in his sixties who had recovered from COVID-19.

This clone was recorded a few times. CDR3 nucleotide sequence: TGTGCCAGCAGTTTGTTAACCGGGATTAGCAATCAGCCCCAGCATTTT. Translation: CASSLLTGISNQPQHF. The gene calls are TRBV28 and TRBJ1-5; D gene uncertain. The V and J ends lost 3 bases and 0 bases respectively, with 12 bases between them. Germline assignment: CDR1 MDHEN and CDR2 SYDVKM. CDR3 length: 16 residues.

The V and J genes are TRBV24-1 and TRBJ2-3; D call uncertain. The CDR3 spans 15 residues. Trimming took 3 bases from V and 2 from J, leaving 11 bases between them. The V gene's germline CDR1 is KGHDR and CDR2 SFDVKD. The CDR3, as DNA: TGTGCCACCAGTGATCCGCAGGAAGTCACAGATACGCAGTATTTT. Amino acid sequence: CATSDPQEVTDTQYF.

The rearrangement uses TRBV2 and TRBJ2-3; a weak D match, TRBD2 (7 bases). This CDR3 contains 18 residues. The V gene's germline CDR1 is SNHLY and CDR2 FYNNEI. The ends were cut back, 4 bases at V and 5 bases at J, with 25 bases in the middle. The CDR3 coding sequence is TGTGCCAGCAGTGGCTGGGATGAACGGGGGGCGACTGGAGATACGCAGTATTTT. Residues: CASSGWDERGATGDTQYF.

The rearrangement uses TRBV15 and TRBJ2-1; TRBD2 is a possible D gene (7 bases). V lost 1 base and J lost 6, with 16 bases in between. This CDR3 contains 16 residues. Germline loops: CDR1 LNHNV, CDR2 YYDKDF (reference sequence). The CDR3 region has the DNA TGTGCCACCAGCAGAGCGGGGGGCTTTAGGGGCAATGAGCAGTTCTTC. Protein sequence: CATSRAGGFRGNEQFF.

The rearrangement links TRBV9 to TRBJ1-2, with D possibly matching TRBD1 (6 bases). This CDR3 comprises 15 residues. V lost 0 bases to trimming and J lost 4 bases, with 13 bases between them. CDR1 SGDLS and CDR2 YYNGEE come from the germline V gene. The CDR3 region has the DNA TGTGCCAGCAGCGTAGGGGGGGGCCAGGGCTATGGCTACACCTTC. Residues: CASSVGGGQGYGYTF.